The clone carrying this T cell receptor beta chain has a single count. The antigen remains unidentified. Other nucleotide sequences from this sample produce the same CDR3. The data are from a study of shared clonotypes between healthy human individuals. At the level of the study: A donor's plate count was three for CD4 naive and three for CD4 memory; CD8 naive had two and CD8 memory one.

Per the original data handling: Sequence data from immunoSEQ were junction-only and lacked quality scores; consequently, filtering differed. The table came from immunoSEQ multiplex PCR; TCRdb's copy has only in-frame clones and leaves some out. For V, J and clone size, that table is used; D and trimming come from the DNA. The sample shows some 1.4 million clones, over 95% of them seen only once. Broader study findings: Shared clonotypes across all four donors exceeded non-shared ones in generation probability.

Donation came from healthy HIV-negative adults that had no recent acute infections or vaccinations. From germline, CDR1 is SGDLS and CDR2 YYNGEE. The V and J ends lost 3 bases and 1 base respectively, with 10 bases between them. The CDR3 totals 14 residues. Sequencing used naive CD4+ T cells sorted from blood. Subset in this sample: CD45RA+ positively selected. The TCR comes from a man aged 25 to 45 in good health. This sequence joins TRBV9 and TRBJ1-2; TRBD1 might be the D (6 bases). The CDR3: CASSALQGNYGYTF. The CDR3, as DNA: TGTGCCAGCAGCGCCCTACAGGGTAACTATGGCTACACCTTC. Together with reference TRBV9 and TRBJ1-2, the CDR3 gives the full variable domain: DSGVTQTPKHLITATGQRVTLRCSPRSGDLSVYWYQQSLDQGLQFLIQYYNGEERAKGNILERFSAQQFPDLHSELNLSSLELGDSALYFCASSALQGNYGYTFGSGTRLTVV.